This TCR beta chain is drawn from a study of OX40 agonist ivuxolimab in advanced cancers. Across the whole study: Partial response was recorded in three patients: one hepatocellular carcinoma and two cutaneous melanoma cases.

As to this clone: Antigen specificity is unknown.

With 3 bases removed from V and 9 bases from J, the gap between germline ends came to 21 bases. Germline V gives CDR1 SNHLY, CDR2 FYNNEI. The CDR3 consists of 16 residues. The study, taken as a whole, reports: Clonal expansion in partial responders at 0.1-3.0 mg/kg ranked among the lowest. There were, on average, more expanded clones in CD8+ T cells than in CD4+.

The method was immunoSEQ multiplex PCR; TCRdb's version includes in-frame clones alone and lacks a portion of them. The sample has 20,000 to 25,000 clones, around 80% seen once. The sample in question was CD4+ or CD8+ T cells sorted from blood, obtained in a trial of the OX40 agonist ivuxolimab. This TCR was sampled from an adult with an advanced solid tumor such as melanoma, head and neck, liver or kidney cancer. The chain has TRBV2 and TRBJ2-1, with D possibly matching TRBD2 (7 bases). For the CDR3, the DNA is TGTGCCAGCAGTGACCTCTTTGCGGGGGCGATGGGTGAGCAGTTCTTC. Translated, it gives CASSDLFAGAMGEQFF.